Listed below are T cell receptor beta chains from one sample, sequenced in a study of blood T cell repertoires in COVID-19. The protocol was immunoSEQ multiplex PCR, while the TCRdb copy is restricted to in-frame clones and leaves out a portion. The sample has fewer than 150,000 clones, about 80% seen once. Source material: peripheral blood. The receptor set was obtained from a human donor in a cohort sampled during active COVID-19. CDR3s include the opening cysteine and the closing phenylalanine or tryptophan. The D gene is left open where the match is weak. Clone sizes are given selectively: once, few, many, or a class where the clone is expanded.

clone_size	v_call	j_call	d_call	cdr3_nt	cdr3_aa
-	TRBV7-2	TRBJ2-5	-	TGTGCCAGCAGCGCCATATCGACAGGCGAGGCCCAGTACTTC	CASSAISTGEAQYF
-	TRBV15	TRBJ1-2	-	TGTGCCACCAGGCTGCCGGGGGTTGGCGGCTACACCTTC	CATRLPGVGGYTF
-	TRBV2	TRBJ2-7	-	TGTGCCAGCAAAGTCGATACGGACTACCCCATTTACGAGCAGTACTTC	CASKVDTDYPIYEQYF
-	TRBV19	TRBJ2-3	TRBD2	TGTGCCAGTAGTATAGACCCACCGGGACTAAACACAGATACGCAGTATTTT	CASSIDPPGLNTDTQYF
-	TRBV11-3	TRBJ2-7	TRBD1	TGTGCCATAATGAACCGGGACAGGGCTCTTTACGAGCAGTACTTC	CAIMNRDRALYEQYF
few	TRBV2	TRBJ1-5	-	TGTGCCAGCACCGCGGGGGCGGCTAATAGCAATCAGCCCCAGCATTTT	CASTAGAANSNQPQHF
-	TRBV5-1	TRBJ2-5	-	TGCGCCAGCAACCAGGGGGGAGGAGAGACCCAGTACTTC	CASNQGGGETQYF
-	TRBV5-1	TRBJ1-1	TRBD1	TGCGCCAGCAGCTTGGTCACAGGGGGGAAAGCTTTCTTT	CASSLVTGGKAFF
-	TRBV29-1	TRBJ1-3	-	TGCAGCGTTGACCCTGGACGGGAAAGCTCTGGAAACACCATATATTTT	CSVDPGRESSGNTIYF
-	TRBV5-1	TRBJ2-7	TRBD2	TGCGCCAGCAGGGGAGGACTAGCGGGGAACTACGAGCAGTACTTC	CASRGGLAGNYEQYF
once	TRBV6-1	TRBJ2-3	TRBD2	TGTGCCAGCAGTGAAAGGGGCGGGGGGTACACAGATACGCAGTATTTT	CASSERGGGYTDTQYF
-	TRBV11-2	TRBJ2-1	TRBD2	TGTGCCAGCAGCCTCCTCGGGGGGGGGTCGTACAATGAGCAGTTCTTC	CASSLLGGGSYNEQFF
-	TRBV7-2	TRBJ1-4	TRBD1	TGTGCCAGCAGCTCGGACAGGCCAACCCATGAAAAACTGTTTTTT	CASSSDRPTHEKLFF
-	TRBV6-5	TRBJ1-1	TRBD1	TGTGCCAGCAGTTACTCGGTGGGACAGGGATCTGAAGCTTTCTTT	CASSYSVGQGSEAFF
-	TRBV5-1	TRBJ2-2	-	TGCGCCAGCAGCCTGCTAGGCCCGAGAGGGGAGCTGTTTTTT	CASSLLGPRGELFF
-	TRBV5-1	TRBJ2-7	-	TGCGCCAGCAGCATCGCAGGTGGCTCCTACGAGCAGTACTTC	CASSIAGGSYEQYF
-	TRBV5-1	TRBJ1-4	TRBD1	TGCGCCAGCAGCTTGGACAGGGGGAGGGAAAAACTGTTTTTT	CASSLDRGREKLFF
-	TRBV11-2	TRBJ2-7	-	TGTGCCAGCAGCTTAGTAGGGGTGAGGAGCGCAGGCTCCTACGAGCAGTACTTC	CASSLVGVRSAGSYEQYF
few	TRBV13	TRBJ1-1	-	TGTGCCAGCAGCTTAGAGTTCCCCCCGCGTAAGAACACTGAAGCTTTCTTT	CASSLEFPPRKNTEAFF
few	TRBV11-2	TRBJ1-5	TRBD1	TGTGCCAGCAGTTCCGGGACAGGGTGGAACCAGCCCCAGCATTTT	CASSSGTGWNQPQHF
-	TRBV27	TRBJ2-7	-	TGTGCCAGCAGGCAGAGCAGGGGCTACGAGCAGTACTTC	CASRQSRGYEQYF
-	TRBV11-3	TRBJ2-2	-	TGTGCCAGCAGCTTGGGCAGGGCTTCCGGGGAGCTGTTTTTT	CASSLGRASGELFF
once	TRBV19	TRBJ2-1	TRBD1	TGTGCCAGTAGCGGATTTTGGACAGGGTCTTCCAATGAGCAGTTCTTC	CASSGFWTGSSNEQFF
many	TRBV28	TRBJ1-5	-	TGTGCCACACGGGGACAAACTAGCAATCAGCCCCAGCATTTT	CATRGQTSNQPQHF
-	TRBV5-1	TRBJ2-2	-	TGCGCCAGCAGCCTTTACACCGGGGAGCTGTTTTTT	CASSLYTGELFF
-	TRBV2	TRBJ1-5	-	TGTGCCAGCGCTTCGGGCAATCAGCCCCAGCATTTT	CASASGNQPQHF
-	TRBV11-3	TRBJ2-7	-	TGTGCCAGCAGCTTAGAGTTGGGCAACCGTTACGAGCAGTACTTC	CASSLELGNRYEQYF
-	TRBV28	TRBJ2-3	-	TGTGCCAGCAGTGGACAGCGCACAGATACGCAGTATTTT	CASSGQRTDTQYF
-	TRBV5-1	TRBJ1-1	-	TGCGCCAGCAGGGTGGGACGGACTATGAACACTGAAGCTTTCTTT	CASRVGRTMNTEAFF
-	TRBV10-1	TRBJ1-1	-	TGCGCCAGCAAAAGGACAGCGGCTAACACTGAAGCTTTCTTT	CASKRTAANTEAFF
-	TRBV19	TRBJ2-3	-	TGTGCCAGTAGCACCGACAGCCCCCACACAGATACGCAGTATTTT	CASSTDSPHTDTQYF
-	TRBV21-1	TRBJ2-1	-	TGTGCCAGCAGCAAAGCTCGGGACAGGGGGAGCAATGAGCAGTTCTTC	CASSKARDRGSNEQFF
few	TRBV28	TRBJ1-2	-	TGTGCCAGCCAAGTGGGACTCCAGGGGAGGGTAAGGGGCTACACCTTC	CASQVGLQGRVRGYTF
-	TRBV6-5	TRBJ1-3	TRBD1	TGTGCCAGCAGTTCGACAGGGTCCGGAAACACCATATATTTT	CASSSTGSGNTIYF
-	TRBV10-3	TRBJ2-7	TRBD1	TGTGCCATCAGTGAGTCAGGTGGGCGGGGACAGGGGGCTTACGAGCAGTACTTC	CAISESGGRGQGAYEQYF
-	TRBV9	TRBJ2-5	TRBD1	TGTGCCAGCAGCGTCCGACAGGGGGGGACCCAAGAGACCCAGTACTTC	CASSVRQGGTQETQYF
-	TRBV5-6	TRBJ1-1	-	TGTGCCAGCAGCTCGGACGGGGGGAGGGCTGAAGCTTTCTTT	CASSSDGGRAEAFF
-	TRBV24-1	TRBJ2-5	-	TGTGCCACCAAGGACTACCTAGAGACCCAGTACTTC	CATKDYLETQYF
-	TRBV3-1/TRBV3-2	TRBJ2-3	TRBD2	TGTGCCAGCAACGGACTAGCGGGGGGGACAGATACGCAGTATTTT	CASNGLAGGTDTQYF
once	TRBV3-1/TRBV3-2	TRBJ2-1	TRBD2	TGTGCCAGCAGACTCGCGGGGGGGCGGTACAATGAGCAGTTCTTC	CASRLAGGRYNEQFF
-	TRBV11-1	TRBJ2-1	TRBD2	TGTGCCAGCCGACAGGCGGGGGGGATGGATGAGCAGTTCTTC	CASRQAGGMDEQFF
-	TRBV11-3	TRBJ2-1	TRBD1	TGTGCCAGCAGCTTCGGGGACAGGGTCACAGGGGGAGCACGGGAGCAGTTCTTC	CASSFGDRVTGGAREQFF
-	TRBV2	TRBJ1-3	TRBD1	TGTGCCAGCAGTGAAGCGGGGTTGCGACAGGGGAGAAACACCATATATTTT	CASSEAGLRQGRNTIYF
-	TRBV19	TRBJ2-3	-	TGTGCCAGTAGTAGGCCCGCGGGGACAGGCACAGATACGCAGTATTTT	CASSRPAGTGTDTQYF
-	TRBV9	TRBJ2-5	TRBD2	TGTGCCAGCAGCGTAACTCCAGCGGGGGGGCACGAGACCCAGTACTTC	CASSVTPAGGHETQYF
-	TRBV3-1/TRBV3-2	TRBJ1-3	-	TGTGCCAGCAGCCAAGATGGGCTACGGCAGGCTGGAAACACCATATATTTT	CASSQDGLRQAGNTIYF
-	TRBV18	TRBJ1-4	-	TGTGCCAGCTCACCACCAGGGGGTTTTGGTGAAAAACTGTTTTTT	CASSPPGGFGEKLFF
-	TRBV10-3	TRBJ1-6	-	TGTGCCATCAGGAAGACAGACTATAATTCACCCCTCCACTTT	CAIRKTDYNSPLHF
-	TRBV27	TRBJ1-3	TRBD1	TGTGCCAGCAGTCGAACAGGGGCAGGAAACACCATATATTTT	CASSRTGAGNTIYF
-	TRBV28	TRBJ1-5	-	TGTGCCAGCAGTTTATCCCCACTCGGCAATCAGCCCCAGCATTTT	CASSLSPLGNQPQHF
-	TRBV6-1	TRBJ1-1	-	TGTGCCAGCAGTGAAGTAGGCAGGGGCAAAGACACTGAAGCTTTCTTT	CASSEVGRGKDTEAFF
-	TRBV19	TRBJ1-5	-	TGTGCCAGTAGTATACCCCAGTTTAATAGCAATCAGCCCCAGCATTTT	CASSIPQFNSNQPQHF
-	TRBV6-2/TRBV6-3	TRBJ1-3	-	TGTGCCAGCAGTTACCGTAATAACAGGATCGGAAACACCATATATTTT	CASSYRNNRIGNTIYF
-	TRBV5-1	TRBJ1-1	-	TGCGCCAGCAGCTTTAAGGGGCAGGACACTGAAGCTTTCTTT	CASSFKGQDTEAFF
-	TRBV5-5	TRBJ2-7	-	TGTGCCAGCAGCAAGGAGACAGTGTCGTACGAGCAGTACTTC	CASSKETVSYEQYF
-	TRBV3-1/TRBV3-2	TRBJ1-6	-	TGTGCCAGCAGCCAAGACGGCGGTTCACCCCTCCACTTT	CASSQDGGSPLHF
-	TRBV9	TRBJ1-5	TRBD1	TGTGCCAGCAGCGAAACCGGGACAGAACGACCCAGCAATCAGCCCCAGCATTTT	CASSETGTERPSNQPQHF